The TCR beta chain described here comes from a study of OX40 agonist ivuxolimab in advanced cancers. Trimming removed 1 base at V and 4 bases at J, with 5 bases between. The CDR3 is made up of 12 amino acids. Germline V lookup: CDR1 GTSNPN, CDR2 SVGIG (reference sequence). The data were produced by immunoSEQ multiplex PCR, yet TCRdb's version contains in-frame clones alone and is incomplete. The data hold 44,000 or so clones, with about nine tenths observed a single time. The V and J genes are TRBV30 and TRBJ2-4, with D uncertain. This clonotype originated in an adult with an advanced solid tumor such as melanoma, head and neck, liver or kidney cancer. The material sequenced was CD4+ or CD8+ T cells sorted from blood, taken in a trial of the OX40 agonist ivuxolimab. The CDR3 coding sequence is TGTGCCTGGAGTGCTATGAAAAACATTCAGTACTTC. Translating it yields CAWSAMKNIQYF.